These 30 T cell receptor beta chains were sequenced from one sample in a study of blood T cell repertoires in COVID-19. Assay: immunoSEQ multiplex PCR; the TCRdb copy retains only in-frame clones and omits some. Among just over 90,000 clones listed, 85% to 90% were seen once. The material sequenced was peripheral blood. The origin of the receptors is a human donor with active COVID-19. The donor label of this sample is uncertain.

This rearrangement joins TRBV2 to TRBJ2-5; weak D call: TRBD2 (5 bases). The V gene lost 2 bases and the J gene lost 4 bases, with 14 bases spanning the gap. This CDR3 is 15 amino acids long. Germline lookup yields CDR1 SNHLY and CDR2 FYNNEI. The CDR3 loop reads CASSENGVVRETQYF. CDR3 DNA: TGTGCCAGCAGTGAAAACGGGGTAGTGAGAGAGACCCAGTACTTC.

This clone was counted only a few times. The chain carries TRBV4-2 and TRBJ1-1; tentative D call: TRBD1 (5 bases). The CDR3 sequence is 14 residues long. V lost 4 bases and J 4 bases, leaving 13 bases between the germline ends. Germline V gene sequence: CDR1 LGHNA, CDR2 YNFKEQ. CDR3 residues: CASSPSRQGTEAFF. The DNA of the CDR3 is TGTGCCAGCAGCCCAAGCAGGCAGGGCACTGAAGCTTTCTTT.

The chain combines TRBV5-1 with TRBJ2-5; 7 positions agree with TRBD2. The CDR3 is 13 residues long. V trimming: 4 bases; J trimming: 5 bases; junction bases outside the gene matches: 5. Germline values: CDR1 SGHRS, CDR2 YFSETQ. CDR3 protein: CASSPTSSETQYF. The CDR3 DNA follows: TGCGCCAGCAGCCCGACTAGCTCGGAGACCCAGTACTTC. The full variable domain, with the rest looked up from reference TRBV5-1 and TRBJ2-5, is KAGVTQTPRYLIKTRGQQVTLSCSPISGHRSVSWYQQTPGQGLQFLFEYFSETQRNKGNFPGRFSGRQFSNSRSEMNVSTLELGDSALYLCASSPTSSETQYFGPGTRLLVL.

J is TRBJ1-1 and V is TRBV6-2 or TRBV6-3, with 10 positions matching TRBD1. Per the germline V gene, CDR1 is MNHEY and CDR2 is SVGEGT. There are 19 residues in the CDR3. Losses at the gene ends were 5 bases for V and 0 bases for J; bases not matched to a gene: 15. CDR3 sequence: CASSVPTGTGVIVNTEAFF. DNA of the CDR3: TGTGCCAGCAGTGTACCTACCGGGACAGGGGTTATAGTGAACACTGAAGCTTTCTTT.

The gene calls are TRBV7-2 and TRBJ2-7; 8 nucleotides agree with TRBD1. Per germline, CDR1 SGHTA and CDR2 FQGNSA. The junction had 4 bases not matched to a gene; V was cut back by 1 base and J by 5 bases. This CDR3 is built from 14 residues. CDR3 nucleotides: TGTGCCAGCAGCTTAGGCAGGGGGCGCGACGAGCAGTACTTC. This translates into CASSLGRGRDEQYF.

The chain carries TRBV5-1 and TRBJ2-1; D is undetermined. This CDR3 contains 11 residues. CDR1 SGHRS and CDR2 YFSETQ come from the germline V gene. Trimming left V 5 bases short and J 10 bases short, with 10 bases between. CDR3 sequence (DNA): TGCGCCAGCAGACGGTCCGAGGAGCAGTTCTTC. Translation: CASRRSEEQFF.

The J gene is TRBJ1-2, the V gene TRBV5-4; D perhaps matches TRBD1 (6 bases). Germline loops: CDR1 SGHNT, CDR2 YYREEE (reference sequence). The CDR3 extends over 13 amino acids. Trimming took 1 base from V and 8 from J, leaving 12 bases between them. Written as DNA, the CDR3 is TGTGCCAGCAGCTTGCCACAGGGAGTAGGCTACACCTTC. Translation: CASSLPQGVGYTF.

CDR3 sequence reads: CASSLAEYTQYF. DNA for the CDR3: TGTGCCAGCAGCTTGGCGGAATATACGCAGTATTTT. The rearrangement links TRBV11-2 to TRBJ2-3; the D is unclear. The V gene's germline CDR1 is SGHAT and CDR2 FQNNGV. Deletions cut 3 bases from V and 7 bases from J, with 8 bases between. CDR3 length: 12 amino acids.

This chain's CDR3 is CASSQDSQGRGGYTF. CDR3 sequence (DNA): TGCGCCAGCAGCCAAGATTCCCAGGGAAGGGGTGGCTACACCTTC. The chain links TRBV4-3 to TRBJ1-2, with D possibly being TRBD1 (5 bases). CDR3 size: 15 residues. V was pared by 0 bases and J by 7 bases, with 15 bases between. CDR1 is LGHNA, CDR2 YSLEER, per germline.

V gene TRBV5-1 combines with J gene TRBJ2-1, with D uncertain. The CDR3 extends over 14 amino acids. The V gene lost 1 base and the J gene lost 7 bases, with 12 bases spanning the gap. Germline V gene sequence: CDR1 SGHRS, CDR2 YFSETQ. In nucleotides, the CDR3 is TGCGCCAGCAGCTTGTTCCTAACCAAGAATGAGCAGTTCTTC. Its translation is CASSLFLTKNEQFF.

This chain connects TRBV10-3 to TRBJ1-1; perhaps TRBD1 as D (6 bases). Germline CDR1 and CDR2: ENHRY and SYGVKD. V lost 4 bases and J 2 bases, leaving 14 bases between the germline ends. The CDR3 length is 15 residues. The CDR3 spells CAISASDSQNTEAFF. In DNA form, the CDR3 reads TGTGCCATCAGTGCATCGGACAGCCAAAACACTGAAGCTTTCTTT.

The gene calls are TRBV5-4 and TRBJ1-1; 7 bases are a match to TRBD1. Germline trimming cut 4 bases from V and 3 bases from J; bases unmatched to any gene: 9. CDR1 and CDR2 from the germline V gene are SGHNT and YYREEE (reference sequence). This CDR3 is built from 15 residues. The CDR3 DNA reads TGTGCCAGCAGCGGCGAGGGGGCGAGGGACACTGAAGCTTTCTTT. This codes for CASSGEGARDTEAFF.

This sequence joins TRBV27 and TRBJ2-5; 8 bases are shared with TRBD1. After removal of 7 bases from V and 4 bases from J, the junction contained 11 bases not matched to a gene. The CDR3 contains 15 residues. The germline V gene has CDR1 MNHEY and CDR2 SMNVEV (reference sequence). CDR3 bases: TGTGCCAGCACACGAGGGGGACAGGAGGCAGAGACCCAGTACTTC. Translating it yields CASTRGGQEAETQYF.

The chain joins TRBV7-8 to TRBJ2-1; 7 bases agree with TRBD1. Germline CDR1 reads SGHVS; CDR2 reads FQNEAQ. The CDR3 has 16 residues. V was pared by 5 bases and J by 5 bases, with 12 bases of the junction left unmatched. The CDR3 DNA sequence: TGTGCCAGCAGCATCTTATACCGGGACAGTAACAATGAGCAGTTCTTC. This translates into CASSILYRDSNNEQFF.

J is TRBJ2-7 and V is TRBV6-5, with TRBD2 matching over 10 bases. The CDR3 extends over 14 amino acids. The germline CDR1 and CDR2 sequences are MNHEY and SVGAGI. V shed 6 bases, J shed 3 bases, and the junction held 5 bases outside the gene matches. The CDR3 nucleotides are TGTGCCAGCAGAGCAAGCGGGGGGGTCTACGAGCAGTACTTC. It is translated as CASRASGGVYEQYF.

The chain links TRBV3-1 (or the pseudogene TRBV3-2) to TRBJ2-7, with D perhaps TRBD1 (5 bases). This CDR3 spans 14 amino acids. CDR1 and CDR2 (germline): LGHDT, YNNKEL (reference sequence). Trimming pared 0 bases from V and 0 bases from J, leaving 6 bases between. The CDR3 is CASSQDDSSYEQYF. As DNA, the CDR3 is TGTGCCAGCAGCCAAGACGACAGCTCCTACGAGCAGTACTTC.

J is TRBJ1-1 and V is TRBV29-1; tentative D call: TRBD1 (5 bases). CDR3 length: 11 residues. The V gene's germline CDR1 is SQVTM and CDR2 ANQGSEA. Trimming left V 5 bases short and J 8 bases short, with 12 bases between. The CDR3 here is CSVSVGAEAFF. The DNA for the CDR3 is TGCAGCGTTTCGGTAGGGGCCGAAGCTTTCTTT.

V usage is TRBV7-6 and J usage is TRBJ1-6; no reliable D call. The germline gives CDR1 SGHVS, CDR2 FNYEAQ. The CDR3 length is 16 residues. With 1 base removed from V and 8 bases from J, the gap between germline ends came to 15 bases. CDR3 residues: CASSLGSRRLYSPLHF. The CDR3 coding sequence is TGTGCCAGCAGCTTAGGATCGCGGCGACTTTATTCACCCCTCCACTTT.

V and J are TRBV2 and TRBJ2-3, with TRBD1 as a possible D gene (5 bases). Per the germline V gene, CDR1 is SNHLY and CDR2 is FYNNEI. V lost 8 bases, J lost 6 bases, and 9 bases lay in between. There are 11 residues in the CDR3. CDR3 DNA sequence: TGTGCCAGCTTACAGGTGGATACGCAGTATTTT. Its protein is CASLQVDTQYF.

This CDR3 reads CASTLTGIHYGYTF. The CDR3, as DNA: TGTGCCAGTACTTTGACAGGGATCCACTATGGCTACACCTTC. This chain joins TRBV19 and TRBJ1-2, with TRBD1 identical over 7 bases. Losses at the gene ends were 7 bases for V and 3 bases for J; bases not matched to a gene: 8. The CDR3 is 14 residues long. Germline V gives CDR1 LNHDA, CDR2 SQIVND (reference sequence).

The rearrangement joins TRBV6-2 or TRBV6-3 to TRBJ2-1; 8 nucleotides line up with TRBD1. Germline trimming cut 5 bases from V and 3 bases from J; bases unmatched to any gene: 6. The CDR3 length is 15 residues. Germline V gives CDR1 MNHEY, CDR2 SVGEGT. This CDR3 is CASSTGTGIYNEQFF. Here the CDR3 DNA reads TGTGCCAGCAGTACCGGGACAGGAATCTACAATGAGCAGTTCTTC.

V usage is TRBV4-1 and J usage is TRBJ2-5, with TRBD2 identical over 7 bases. The length of the CDR3 is 13 residues. Germline lookup yields CDR1 MGHRA and CDR2 YSYEKL. V shed 4 bases and J 5 bases; nucleotides not matched to a gene: 4. CDR3 loop: CASSRGLMETQYF. The CDR3 coding sequence is TGCGCCAGCAGCCGGGGACTAATGGAGACCCAGTACTTC.

For the CDR3, the DNA is TGTGCCAGCAGCTTCGCTGCGCGCAATCAGCCCCAGCATTTT. It codes for CASSFAARNQPQHF. The V gene is TRBV6-2 or TRBV6-3, the J gene TRBJ1-5; D is unclear. Germline V lookup: CDR1 MNHEY, CDR2 SVGEGT. The CDR3 totals 14 residues. V dropped 6 bases and J dropped 2 bases, with 11 bases sitting between them.

This clone was picked up a small number of times. The chain has TRBV6-5 and TRBJ2-2; 7 bases agree with TRBD2. The CDR3 totals 15 residues. Trimming took 6 bases from V and 0 from J; bases not matched to a gene: 4. CDR1 and CDR2 (germline): MNHEY, SVGAGI. The DNA for the CDR3 is TGTGCCAGCAGGGGGACTACCCCGAACACCGGGGAGCTGTTTTTT. Its protein is CASRGTTPNTGELFF.

J is TRBJ2-7 and V is TRBV7-6; D is possibly TRBD2 (5 bases). Germline values: CDR1 SGHVS, CDR2 FNYEAQ. With 1 base removed from V and 4 bases from J, the gap between germline ends came to 23 bases. The CDR3 loop spans 18 amino acids. This CDR3 reads CASSLVDPGWPRMYEQYF. The CDR3 coding sequence is TGTGCCAGCAGCTTAGTGGACCCGGGGTGGCCGAGGATGTACGAGCAGTACTTC.

The chain recombines TRBV28 with TRBJ2-1; 12 bases agree with TRBD2. Germline lookup yields CDR1 MDHEN and CDR2 SYDVKM. Unmatched junction bases numbered 3, after V lost 2 bases and J lost 7 bases. The CDR3 is made up of 15 amino acids. CDR3 protein: CASSLMTSGGNEQFF. CDR3 nucleotide sequence: TGTGCCAGCAGTTTAATGACTAGCGGGGGTAATGAGCAGTTCTTC.

The rearrangement links TRBV5-5 to TRBJ2-7, with 12 nucleotides matching TRBD2. Germline trimming cut 1 base from V and 4 bases from J; bases unmatched to any gene: 6. Germline lookup yields CDR1 SGHKS and CDR2 YYEKEE (reference sequence). The CDR3 totals 16 residues. The CDR3 loop is CASSLPSGGARYEQYF. In DNA, the CDR3 is TGTGCCAGCAGCTTGCCTAGCGGGGGGGCCCGGTACGAGCAGTACTTC.

This clone is a singleton in its sample. The chain couples TRBV12-3 or TRBV12-4 to TRBJ1-1; weak D call: TRBD1 (5 bases). This CDR3 has 12 amino acids. V was trimmed by 5 bases and J by 7 bases, leaving 11 bases between them. Here the CDR3 reads CASSHRQSEAFF. The CDR3 nucleotides read TGTGCCAGCAGTCACCGACAGAGTGAAGCTTTCTTT.

This clone was observed a few times. The V and J genes are TRBV5-4 and TRBJ1-2; possible D gene TRBD1, 5 bases. V shed 3 bases and J shed 4 bases, with 10 bases lying between them. Germline CDR1 reads SGHNT; CDR2 reads YYREEE (reference sequence). This CDR3 region has 13 residues. CDR3 amino acids: CASSSDRFYGYTF. In DNA form, the CDR3 reads TGTGCCAGCAGCTCTGACAGATTCTATGGCTACACCTTC.

This clone was recorded a few times. The J gene is TRBJ1-1, the V gene TRBV2, with D hard to call. V was shortened by 5 bases and J by 0 bases, with 10 bases between the two germline ends. The CDR3 sequence is 14 residues long. Germline V gene lookup returns CDR1 SNHLY and CDR2 FYNNEI. The CDR3 nucleotides read TGTGCCAGCAGTCTCCACCCTATGAACACTGAAGCTTTCTTT. Encoded protein: CASSLHPMNTEAFF.